A selection of T cell receptor beta chains follows, all from one sample in a study of T cell responses to AZD1222 COVID-19 vaccine. Clones were read by immunoSEQ multiplex PCR, and TCRdb kept only the in-frame ones, dropping some. Here the sample spans some 170,000 clones, 80% to 90% being singletons. The specimen comprised peripheral blood, sampled 28 days after the second dose of the MenACWY control vaccine. The source of these receptors is an adult who received the MenACWY meningococcal vaccine as a control. The CDR3 runs from the conserved cysteine through the conserved F or W. A D gene is named only where the DNA matches it firmly.

d_call	j_call	v_call	cdr3_nt	cdr3_aa
-	TRBJ2-3	TRBV7-3	TGTGCCAGCAGCTCAACAGCCGGCACGCAGTATTTT	CASSSTAGTQYF
-	TRBJ1-2	TRBV29-1	TGCAGCGTTGGAGGAGGGTACAGTCTGAATGGCTACACCTTC	CSVGGGYSLNGYTF
-	TRBJ2-5	TRBV12-3/TRBV12-4	TGTGCCAGCAGGCGGGAGACCCAGTACTTC	CASRRETQYF
-	TRBJ1-5	TRBV28	TGTGCCAGCAGTTCTCATGATAATCAGCCCCAGCATTTT	CASSSHDNQPQHF
-	TRBJ1-1	TRBV13	TGTGCCAGCCGCCATCTTGAGCTGAACACTGAAGCTTTCTTT	CASRHLELNTEAFF
TRBD1	TRBJ1-1	TRBV13	TGTGCCAGCAGCTTGACGTCGACAGGGTACACTGAAGCTTTCTTT	CASSLTSTGYTEAFF
TRBD1	TRBJ1-2	TRBV7-9	TGTGCCAGCAGCGTAGAGACAGGGACCGCCTATGGCTACACCTTC	CASSVETGTAYGYTF
-	TRBJ2-7	TRBV27	TGTGCCAGCCTAAGCCACGGGACATTCGAGCAGTACTTC	CASLSHGTFEQYF
-	TRBJ2-6	TRBV7-2	TGTGCCAGCAGCTTAGGACAGCACTCTGGGGCCAACGTCCTGACTTTC	CASSLGQHSGANVLTF
-	TRBJ2-1	TRBV6-5	TGTGCCAGCAGTAAGTACGCGGGACTCTATGAGCAGTTCTTC	CASSKYAGLYEQFF
-	TRBJ2-3	TRBV7-9	TGTGCCAGCAGTAGGAGCGGAACCACAGATACGCAGTATTTT	CASSRSGTTDTQYF
TRBD2	TRBJ2-7	TRBV7-8	TGTGCCAGCAGCCTGGGGGAGGGCTACGAGCAGTACTTC	CASSLGEGYEQYF
-	TRBJ2-2	TRBV19	TGTGCCAGTAGTGAGGAGCAGGCCGCGAACACCGGGGAGCTGTTTTTT	CASSEEQAANTGELFF